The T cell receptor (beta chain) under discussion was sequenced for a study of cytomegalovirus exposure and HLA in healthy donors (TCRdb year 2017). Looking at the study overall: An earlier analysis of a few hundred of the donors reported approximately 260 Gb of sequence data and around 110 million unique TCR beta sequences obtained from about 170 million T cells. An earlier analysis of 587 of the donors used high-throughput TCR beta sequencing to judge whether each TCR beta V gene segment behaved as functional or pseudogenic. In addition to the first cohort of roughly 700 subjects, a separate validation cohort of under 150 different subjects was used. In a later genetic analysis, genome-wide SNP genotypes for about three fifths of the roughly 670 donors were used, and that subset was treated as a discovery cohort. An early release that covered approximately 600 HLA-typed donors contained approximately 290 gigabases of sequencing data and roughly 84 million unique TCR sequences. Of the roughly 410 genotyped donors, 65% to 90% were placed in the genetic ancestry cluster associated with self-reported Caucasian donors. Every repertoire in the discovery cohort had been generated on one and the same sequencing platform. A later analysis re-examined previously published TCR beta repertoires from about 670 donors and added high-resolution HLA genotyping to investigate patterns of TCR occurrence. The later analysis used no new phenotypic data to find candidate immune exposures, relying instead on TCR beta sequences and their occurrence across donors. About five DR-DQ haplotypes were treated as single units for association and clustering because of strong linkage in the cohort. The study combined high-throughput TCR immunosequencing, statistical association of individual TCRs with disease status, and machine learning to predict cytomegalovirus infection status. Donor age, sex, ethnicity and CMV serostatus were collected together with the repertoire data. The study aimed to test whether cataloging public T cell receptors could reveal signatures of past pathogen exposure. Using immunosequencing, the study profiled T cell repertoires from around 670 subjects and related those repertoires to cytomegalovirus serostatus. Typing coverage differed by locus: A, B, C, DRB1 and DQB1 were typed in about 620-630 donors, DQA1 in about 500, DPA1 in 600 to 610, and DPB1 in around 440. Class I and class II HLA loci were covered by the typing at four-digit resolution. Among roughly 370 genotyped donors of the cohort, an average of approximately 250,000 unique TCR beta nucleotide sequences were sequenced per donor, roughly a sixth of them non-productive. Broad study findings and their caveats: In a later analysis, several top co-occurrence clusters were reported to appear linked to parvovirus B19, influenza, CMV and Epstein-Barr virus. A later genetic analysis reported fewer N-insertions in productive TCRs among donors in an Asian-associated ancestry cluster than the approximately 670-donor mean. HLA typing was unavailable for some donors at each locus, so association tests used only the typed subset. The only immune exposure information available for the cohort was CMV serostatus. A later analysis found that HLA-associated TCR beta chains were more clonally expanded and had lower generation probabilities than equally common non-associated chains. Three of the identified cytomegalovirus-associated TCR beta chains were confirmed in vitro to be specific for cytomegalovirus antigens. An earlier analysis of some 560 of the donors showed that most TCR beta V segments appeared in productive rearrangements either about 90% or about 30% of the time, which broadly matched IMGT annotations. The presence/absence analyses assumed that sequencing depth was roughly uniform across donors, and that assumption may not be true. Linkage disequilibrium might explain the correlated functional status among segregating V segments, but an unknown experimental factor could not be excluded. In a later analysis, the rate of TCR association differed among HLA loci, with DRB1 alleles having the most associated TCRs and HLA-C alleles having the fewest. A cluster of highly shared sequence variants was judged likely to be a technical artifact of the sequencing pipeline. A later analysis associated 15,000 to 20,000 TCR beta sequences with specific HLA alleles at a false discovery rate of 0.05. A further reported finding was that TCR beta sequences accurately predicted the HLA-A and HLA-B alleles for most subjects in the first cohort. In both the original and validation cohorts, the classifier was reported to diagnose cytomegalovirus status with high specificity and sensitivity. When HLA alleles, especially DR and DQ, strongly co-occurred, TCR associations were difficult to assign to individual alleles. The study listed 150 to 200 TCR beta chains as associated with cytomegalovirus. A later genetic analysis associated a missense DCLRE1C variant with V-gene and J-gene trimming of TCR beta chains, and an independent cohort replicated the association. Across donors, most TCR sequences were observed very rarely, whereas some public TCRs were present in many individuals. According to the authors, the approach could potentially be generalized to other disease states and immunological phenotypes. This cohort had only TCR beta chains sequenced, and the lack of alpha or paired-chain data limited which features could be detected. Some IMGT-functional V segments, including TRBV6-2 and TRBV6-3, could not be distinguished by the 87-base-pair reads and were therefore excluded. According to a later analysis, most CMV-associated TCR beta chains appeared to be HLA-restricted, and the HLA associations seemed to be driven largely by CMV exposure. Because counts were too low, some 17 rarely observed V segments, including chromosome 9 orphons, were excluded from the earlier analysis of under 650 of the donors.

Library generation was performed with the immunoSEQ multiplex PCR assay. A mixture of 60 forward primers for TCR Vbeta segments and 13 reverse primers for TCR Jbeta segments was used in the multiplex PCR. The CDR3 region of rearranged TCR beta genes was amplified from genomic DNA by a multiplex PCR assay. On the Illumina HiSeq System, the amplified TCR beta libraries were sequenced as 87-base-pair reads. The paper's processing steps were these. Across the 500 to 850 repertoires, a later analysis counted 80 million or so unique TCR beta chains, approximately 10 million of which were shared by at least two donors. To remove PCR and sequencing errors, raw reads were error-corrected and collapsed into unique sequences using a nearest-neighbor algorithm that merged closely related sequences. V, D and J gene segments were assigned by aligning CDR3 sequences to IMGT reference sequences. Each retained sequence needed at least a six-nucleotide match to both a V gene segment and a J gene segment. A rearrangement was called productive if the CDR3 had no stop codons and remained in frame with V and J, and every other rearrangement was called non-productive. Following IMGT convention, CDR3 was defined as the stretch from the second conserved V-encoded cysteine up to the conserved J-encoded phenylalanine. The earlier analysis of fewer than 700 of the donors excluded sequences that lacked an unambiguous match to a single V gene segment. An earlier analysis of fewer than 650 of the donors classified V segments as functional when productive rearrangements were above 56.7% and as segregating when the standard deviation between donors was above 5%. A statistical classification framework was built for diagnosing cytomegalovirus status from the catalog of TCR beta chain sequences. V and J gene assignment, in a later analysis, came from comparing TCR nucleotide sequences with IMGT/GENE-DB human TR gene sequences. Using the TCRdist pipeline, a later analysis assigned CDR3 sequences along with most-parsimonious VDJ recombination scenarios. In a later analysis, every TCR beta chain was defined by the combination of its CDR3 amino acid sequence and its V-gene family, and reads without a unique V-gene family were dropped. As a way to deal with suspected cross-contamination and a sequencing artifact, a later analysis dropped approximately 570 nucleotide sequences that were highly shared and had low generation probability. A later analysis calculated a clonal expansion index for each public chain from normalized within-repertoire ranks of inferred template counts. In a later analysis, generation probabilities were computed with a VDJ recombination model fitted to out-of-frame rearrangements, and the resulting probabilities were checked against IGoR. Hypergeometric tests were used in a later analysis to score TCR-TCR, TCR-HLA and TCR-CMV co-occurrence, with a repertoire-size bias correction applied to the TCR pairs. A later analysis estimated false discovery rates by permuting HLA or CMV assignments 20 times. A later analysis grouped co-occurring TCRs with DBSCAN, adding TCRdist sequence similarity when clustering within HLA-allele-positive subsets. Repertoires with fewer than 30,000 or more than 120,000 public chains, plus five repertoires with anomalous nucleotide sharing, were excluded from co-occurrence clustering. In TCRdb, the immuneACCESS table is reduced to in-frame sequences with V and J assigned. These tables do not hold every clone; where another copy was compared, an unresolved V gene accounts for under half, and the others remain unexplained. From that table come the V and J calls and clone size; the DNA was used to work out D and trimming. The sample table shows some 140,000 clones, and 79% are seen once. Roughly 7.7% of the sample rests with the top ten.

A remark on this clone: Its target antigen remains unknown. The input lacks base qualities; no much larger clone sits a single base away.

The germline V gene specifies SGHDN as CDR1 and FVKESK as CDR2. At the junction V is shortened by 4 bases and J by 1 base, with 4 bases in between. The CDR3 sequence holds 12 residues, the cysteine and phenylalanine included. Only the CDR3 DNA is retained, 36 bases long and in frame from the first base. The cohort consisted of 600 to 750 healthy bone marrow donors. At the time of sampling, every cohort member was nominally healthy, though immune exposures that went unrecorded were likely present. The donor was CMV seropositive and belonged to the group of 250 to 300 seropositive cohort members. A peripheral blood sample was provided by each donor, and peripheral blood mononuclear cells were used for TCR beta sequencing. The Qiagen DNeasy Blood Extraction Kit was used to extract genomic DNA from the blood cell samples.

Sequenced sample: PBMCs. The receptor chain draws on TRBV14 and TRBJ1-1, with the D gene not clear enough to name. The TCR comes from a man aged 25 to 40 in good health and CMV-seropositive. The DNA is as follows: TGTGCCAGCAGCCCTTGGAACACTGAAGCTTTCTTT. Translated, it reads CASSPWNTEAFF.